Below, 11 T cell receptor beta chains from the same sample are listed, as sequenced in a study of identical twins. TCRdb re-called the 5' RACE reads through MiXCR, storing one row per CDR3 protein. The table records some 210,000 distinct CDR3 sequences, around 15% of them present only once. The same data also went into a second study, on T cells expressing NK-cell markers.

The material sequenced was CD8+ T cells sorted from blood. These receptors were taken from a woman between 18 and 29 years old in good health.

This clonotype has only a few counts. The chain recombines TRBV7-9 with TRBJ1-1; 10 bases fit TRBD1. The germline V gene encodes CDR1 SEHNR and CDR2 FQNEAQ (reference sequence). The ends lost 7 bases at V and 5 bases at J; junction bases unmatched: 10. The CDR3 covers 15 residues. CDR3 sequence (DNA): TGTGCCAGCACACAAAGCAGGACAGGGGGTACTGAAGCTTTCTTT. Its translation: CASTQSRTGGTEAFF.

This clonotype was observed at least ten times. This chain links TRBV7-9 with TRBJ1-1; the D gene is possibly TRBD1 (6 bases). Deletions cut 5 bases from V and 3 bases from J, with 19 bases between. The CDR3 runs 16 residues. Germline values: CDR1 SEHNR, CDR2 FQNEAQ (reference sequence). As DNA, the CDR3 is TGTGCCAGCAGCATTGGTCCAGGGGCGAGTGACACTGAAGCTTTCTTT. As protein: CASSIGPGASDTEAFF.

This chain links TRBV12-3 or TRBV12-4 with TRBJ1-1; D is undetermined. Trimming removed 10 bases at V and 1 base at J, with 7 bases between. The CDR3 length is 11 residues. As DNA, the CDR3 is TGTGCCACATTCTCGAACACTGAAGCTTTCTTT. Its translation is CATFSNTEAFF.

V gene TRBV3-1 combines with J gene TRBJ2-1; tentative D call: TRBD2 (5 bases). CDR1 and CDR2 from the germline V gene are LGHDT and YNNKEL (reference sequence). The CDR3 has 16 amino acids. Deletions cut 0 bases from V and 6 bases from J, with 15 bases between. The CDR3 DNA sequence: TGTGCCAGCAGCCAAGATCTGCAGCGGTCCCGCAATGAGCAGTTCTTC. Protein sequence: CASSQDLQRSRNEQFF.

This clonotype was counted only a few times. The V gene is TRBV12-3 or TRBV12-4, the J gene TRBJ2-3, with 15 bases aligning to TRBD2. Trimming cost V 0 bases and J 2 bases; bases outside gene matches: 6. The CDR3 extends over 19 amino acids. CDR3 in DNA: TGTGCCAGCAGTTTAGCGCTGGGACTAGCGGGGGGTGACACAGATACGCAGTATTTT. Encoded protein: CASSLALGLAGGDTDTQYF.

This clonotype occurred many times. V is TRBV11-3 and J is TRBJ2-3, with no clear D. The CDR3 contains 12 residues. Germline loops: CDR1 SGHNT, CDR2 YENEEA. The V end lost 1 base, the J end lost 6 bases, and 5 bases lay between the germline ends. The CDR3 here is CASSLGDDTQYF. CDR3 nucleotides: TGTGCCAGCAGCTTAGGGGATGATACGCAGTATTTT.

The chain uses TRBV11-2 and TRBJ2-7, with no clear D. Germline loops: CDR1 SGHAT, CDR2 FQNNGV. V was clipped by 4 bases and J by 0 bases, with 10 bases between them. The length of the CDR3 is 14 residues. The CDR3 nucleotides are TGTGCCAGCAGCTCCCGACACGACTCCTACGAGCAGTACTTC. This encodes CASSSRHDSYEQYF.

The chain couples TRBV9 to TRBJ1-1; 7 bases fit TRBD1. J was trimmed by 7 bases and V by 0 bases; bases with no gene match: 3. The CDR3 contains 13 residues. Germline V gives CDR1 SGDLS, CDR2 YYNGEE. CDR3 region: CASSVGGGGEAFF. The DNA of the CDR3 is TGTGCCAGCAGCGTAGGAGGGGGCGGTGAAGCTTTCTTT.

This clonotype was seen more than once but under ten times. The CDR3 DNA reads as TGTGCCAGCAGTGCCGGGAGGGCCTCCGGCAAAAACATTCAGTACTTC. Its protein product is CASSAGRASGKNIQYF. The chain recombines TRBV6-1 with TRBJ2-4, with TRBD2 matching 8 bases. Losses at the gene ends were 4 bases for V and 3 bases for J; bases not matched to a gene: 8. Germline lookup yields CDR1 MNHNS and CDR2 SASEGT. The CDR3 contains 16 residues.

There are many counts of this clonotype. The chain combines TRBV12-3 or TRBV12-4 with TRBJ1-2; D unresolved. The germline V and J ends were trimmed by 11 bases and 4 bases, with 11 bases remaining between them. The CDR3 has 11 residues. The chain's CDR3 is CALEGTYGYTF. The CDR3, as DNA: TGTGCCTTAGAGGGCACCTATGGCTACACCTTC.

The CDR3 nucleotides read TGTGCCAGCAGCTTGGGGGCTCCATCACCCCTCCACTTT. Residues: CASSLGAPSPLHF. The V gene is TRBV5-6, the J gene TRBJ1-6; D not resolved. V lost 0 bases and J lost 10, with 8 bases in between. This CDR3 contains 13 residues. CDR1 and CDR2 (germline): SGHDT, YYEEEE.